Shown below are 8 T cell receptor beta chains from a single sample sequenced in a study of control samples from healthy donors and cancer patients. Only in-frame clones appear in the TCRdb table, and some are missing; sequencing was by immunoSEQ multiplex PCR. The repertoire consists of about 86,000 clones, with about 94% occurring once and the leading ten covering about 5%. Specimen: blood. These TCRs come from a woman aged 18-29 years in good health.

This rearrangement joins TRBV7-9 to TRBJ2-7; the D gene is possibly TRBD2 (6 bases). This CDR3 has 14 residues. From germline, CDR1 is SEHNR and CDR2 FQNEAQ (reference sequence). V was pared by 5 bases and J by 5 bases, with 16 bases between. For the CDR3, the DNA is TGTGCCAGCAGCCAACAAGTGGGGGAGGACGAGCAGTACTTC. Protein sequence: CASSQQVGEDEQYF.

The chain is built from TRBV14 and TRBJ1-2; 7 bases are shared with TRBD1. CDR1 SGHDN and CDR2 FVKESK come from the germline V gene. The ends lost 2 bases at V and 8 bases at J; junction bases unmatched: 2. The CDR3 loop spans 12 amino acids. The CDR3 is CASSQRQGGYTF. The CDR3 DNA is TGTGCCAGCAGCCAAAGACAGGGCGGCTACACCTTC.

The chain recombines TRBV12-3 or TRBV12-4 with TRBJ2-7; no reliable D call. Deletions cut 2 bases from V and 1 base from J, with 6 bases between. This CDR3 contains 13 residues. The CDR3 sequence: CASSLNPSYEQYF. In DNA, the CDR3 is TGTGCCAGCAGTTTAAATCCTTCCTACGAGCAGTACTTC.

This sequence joins TRBV21-1 and TRBJ1-5. TRBV21-1 is deemed a pseudogene. This CDR3 comprises 17 residues. For the CDR3, the DNA is TGTGCCAGCAGCATGAAATTGGGGGGCAAGGGCAATCAGCCCCAGCATTTT. Its translation is CASSMKLGGKGNQPQHF.

This clone was counted a single time. The J gene is TRBJ1-1, the V gene TRBV6-9; perhaps TRBD1 as D (5 bases). CDR1 is MNHGY, CDR2 SVAAGI, per germline. V was shortened by 1 base and J by 1 base, with 19 bases between the two germline ends. There are 18 residues in the CDR3. CDR3 residues: CASSYFPQGTYGNTEAFF. The DNA for the CDR3 is TGTGCCAGCAGTTATTTTCCGCAGGGAACATATGGGAACACTGAAGCTTTCTTT.

The CDR3 here is CASSVDSLANYGYTF. DNA of the CDR3: TGTGCCAGCAGCGTCGACAGTTTAGCTAACTATGGCTACACCTTC. The V call is TRBV9, the J call TRBJ1-2, with a weak D call TRBD1 (5 bases). CDR3 length: 15 residues. CDR1 is SGDLS, CDR2 YYNGEE, per germline. Trimming took off 2 bases at V and 0 bases at J, with 11 bases between the two ends.

This chain links TRBV6-5 with TRBJ2-1; TRBD2 agrees at 8 bases. CDR1 and CDR2 from the germline V gene are MNHEY and SVGAGI. This CDR3 has 15 amino acids. Trimming at V came to 0 bases and at J to 7 bases, leaving 5 bases not matched to a gene. In nucleotides, the CDR3 is TGTGCCAGCAGTTACTCGAGGTTAGCGGGGAATGAGCAGTTCTTC. It translates to CASSYSRLAGNEQFF.

The chain carries TRBV24-1 and TRBJ1-6, with TRBD1 matching over 7 bases. Per the germline V gene, CDR1 is KGHDR and CDR2 is SFDVKD. This CDR3 region has 14 residues. Trimming at V came to 4 bases and at J to 6 bases, leaving 2 bases not matched to a gene. The CDR3 protein is CATSEGQINSPLHF. As DNA, the CDR3 is TGTGCCACCAGTGAGGGACAGATTAATTCACCCCTCCACTTT.